The sequence of this TCR beta chain was determined in a study of beta chain features in type 1 diabetes. Notes on the study in general: TCRB CDR3s from Type 1 diabetes patients were moderately but significantly shorter in all four CD4+ subsets.

The CDR3 spans 15 residues. Germline loops: CDR1 MDHEN, CDR2 SYDVKM. The V and J ends lost 7 bases and 2 bases, in that order; junction bases with no gene match: 8. Concerning this clone: Its antigen is undetermined.

Every isolated RNA sample was fully reverse transcribed, so sequencing captured expressed TCRB transcripts. Method: immunoSEQ multiplex PCR; TCRdb's copy keeps in-frame clones and lacks some. This table has approximately 140,000 clones, roughly 50% appearing once. The V call is TRBV28, the J call TRBJ2-1; 7 bases agree with TRBD2. Sequencing was carried out using Tregs from blood. This receptor was taken from a man between 18 and 29 years old in good health. The CDR3 reads CASTSLSGAYNEQFF. CDR3 coding DNA: TGTGCCAGCACCTCTCTAAGCGGGGCCTACAATGAGCAGTTCTTC.